Presented here are 8 T cell receptor beta chains from one specimen sequenced in a study of T cell responses to AZD1222 COVID-19 vaccine. Sequencing used immunoSEQ multiplex PCR; TCRdb keeps in-frame clones, though not all of them. Of some 190,000 clones detected, around nine tenths appear once; the ten largest clones hold approximately 1.8%. The sequenced sample was peripheral blood, obtained 28 days after the second AZD1222 dose. Receptor source: an adult who received the AZD1222 COVID-19 vaccine.

The V and J genes are TRBV5-5 and TRBJ1-5, with D uncertain. V was trimmed by 0 bases and J by 0 bases, leaving 7 bases between them. The CDR3 is made up of 15 amino acids. Germline-derived CDR1 and CDR2 are SGHKS and YYEKEE (reference sequence). In DNA, the CDR3 is TGTGCCAGCAGCTTGGGTCTTTATAGCAATCAGCCCCAGCATTTT. This encodes CASSLGLYSNQPQHF.

The rearrangement links TRBV7-2 to TRBJ1-5; D is possibly TRBD1 (5 bases). In germline, CDR1 is SGHTA, CDR2 FQGNSA. The CDR3 runs to 15 residues. Trimming left V 5 bases short and J 6 bases short, with 17 bases between. The CDR3 region has the DNA TGTGCCAGCAGCCTCAGCTTAGGGACGGGTCAGCCCCAGCATTTT. Protein product: CASSLSLGTGQPQHF.

This chain joins TRBV28 and TRBJ1-3, with D hard to call. The CDR3 runs to 14 residues. Between the trimmed V and J ends, which lost 8 bases and 2 bases, there was a span of 13 bases. Germline lookup yields CDR1 MDHEN and CDR2 SYDVKM. This CDR3 reads CASGVVGTGNTIYF. In DNA form, the CDR3 reads TGTGCCAGCGGGGTTGTGGGGACTGGAAACACCATATATTTT.

V is TRBV3-1 (or the pseudogene TRBV3-2) and J is TRBJ2-3, with D uncertain. This CDR3 is 15 amino acids long. Germline V CDR1 and CDR2: LGHDT, YNNKEL (reference sequence). The ends were cut back, 1 base at V and 2 bases at J, with 10 bases in the middle. DNA of the CDR3: TGTGCCAGCAGCCAAGGGTTATTGGTCACAGATACGCAGTATTTT. It yields the protein CASSQGLLVTDTQYF.

V and J are TRBV7-3 and TRBJ2-3; D unclear. This CDR3 is built from 13 residues. V was shortened by 3 bases and J by 8 bases, with 12 bases between the two germline ends. The germline V gene has CDR1 SGHTA and CDR2 FQGTGA. In DNA form, the CDR3 reads TGTGCCAGCAGCTTCCCCGGGTCAGGTACGCAGTATTTT. Translation: CASSFPGSGTQYF.

In DNA form, the CDR3 reads TGTGCCAGCGAAAGACTAGCGGGAGGATCCTCCTACGAGCAGTACTTC. Residues: CASERLAGGSSYEQYF. The J gene is TRBJ2-7, the V gene TRBV7-3, with TRBD2 matching over 13 bases. CDR1 and CDR2 from the germline V gene are SGHTA and FQGTGA. Germline trimming cut 8 bases from V and 0 bases from J; bases unmatched to any gene: 7. The CDR3 length is 16 residues.

V and J are TRBV19 and TRBJ2-3; 14 bases fit TRBD2. The V gene end was trimmed by 6 bases and the J gene end by 2 bases; junction bases not matched to a gene: 10. CDR1 and CDR2 from the germline V gene are LNHDA and SQIVND (reference sequence). This CDR3 comprises 18 residues. The CDR3 loop reads CASRPIGTSGSSTDTQYF. For the CDR3, the DNA is TGTGCCAGTAGACCGATAGGGACTAGCGGGAGTTCCACAGATACGCAGTATTTT.

Here the CDR3 reads CSVEGAGDNEQFF. The DNA of the CDR3 is TGCAGCGTTGAAGGGGCAGGGGACAATGAGCAGTTCTTC. The V call is TRBV29-1, the J call TRBJ2-1; perhaps TRBD1 as D (6 bases). V lost 1 base and J lost 5, with 9 bases in between. Germline V gives CDR1 SQVTM, CDR2 ANQGSEA. CDR3 size: 13 residues.